The present T cell receptor beta chain was sequenced within a study of cytomegalovirus exposure and HLA in healthy donors. Germline values: CDR1 SEHNR, CDR2 FQNEAQ (reference sequence). V was pared by 2 bases and J by 5 bases, with 18 bases between. The CDR3 runs 16 residues. General study results and limits: Another analysis was done later, and it associated 15,000 or so TCR beta sequences with HLA alleles at 0.05 false discovery rate. Previous analysis showed most TCR beta V segments were productive about 87% or about 30% of the time. Roughly uniform depth of sequencing across donors was assumed in presence/absence analyses. A later analysis reportedly found that, within productive TCRs, an Asian-associated ancestry cluster had fewer N-insertions than the mean observed across the approximately 690 donors.

Primers included in the PCR were 60 Vbeta and 13 Jbeta primers. The data were produced by immunoSEQ multiplex PCR, yet TCRdb's version contains in-frame clones alone and is incomplete. The sample contains under 200,000 clones, over 75% of which appear only once. Points on this clone: Its antigen is currently unknown.

The sequence came from a man between 35 and 55 years old in good health and CMV-seropositive. The chain links TRBV7-9 to TRBJ1-1; D is perhaps TRBD1 (6 bases). Sequencing was performed on PBMCs. In nucleotides, the CDR3 is TGTGCCAGCAGCTTATGGGGGCCCATGACGGGGACTGAAGCTTTCTTT. Its translation is CASSLWGPMTGTEAFF.